This TCR beta chain is from a study of technical replicates of blood from several donors. V lost 1 base and J 0 bases, leaving 9 bases between the germline ends. Germline assignment: CDR1 LGHNA and CDR2 YSLEER. The CDR3 is made up of 15 amino acids. Sequencing used immunoSEQ multiplex PCR; TCRdb keeps in-frame clones, though not all of them. The data hold about 79,000 clones, with around 92% observed a single time. The rearrangement links TRBV4-3 to TRBJ1-2; D is unclear. The sequenced sample was T cells isolated from PBMCs. This sequence was found in a human donor in good health. Some clones in this sample may be carry-over from other donors' samples. CDR3 sequence: CASSQGREPNYGYTF. Written as DNA, the CDR3 is TGCGCCAGCAGCCAAGGGCGGGAACCTAACTATGGCTACACCTTC.